Listed here are 14 T cell receptor beta chains from one sample, sequenced in a study of vaccination and CD4 T cells after COVID-19. Regarding treatment: approximately nine-day PBMC culture with coronavirus spike peptide pools or control peptides (ViraFEST assay). With the Oncomine TCR Beta short-read assay, DNA from cultured CD4+ T cells was sequenced. MiXCR, applied by TCRdb to the PCR reads, yields one record per CDR3 protein. The sample lists 20,000 to 25,000 distinct CDR3 sequences; approximately 67% were seen once. For these TCRs, the target antigens are not known. The sequencing here drew on CD4+ T cells from blood, cultured in vitro, taken after SARS-CoV-2 vaccination. All receptors come from a human donor who received a COVID-19 vaccine.

This clonotype appeared a few times. V and J are TRBV20-1 and TRBJ1-2, with 9 bases aligning to TRBD1. CDR1 and CDR2 (germline): DFQATT, SNEGSKA (reference sequence). CDR3 size: 15 residues. Trimming took 5 bases from V and 1 from J; bases not matched to a gene: 8. The CDR3: CSARNRDRVNYGYTF. CDR3 in DNA: TGCAGTGCTCGAAACCGGGACAGGGTTAACTATGGCTACACCTTC.

The J gene is TRBJ1-5, the V gene TRBV6-1, with unresolved D. Germline-derived CDR1 and CDR2 are MNHNS and SASEGT. The CDR3 has 13 amino acids. V lost 8 bases, J lost 4 bases, and 12 bases lay in between. As DNA, the CDR3 is TGTGCCAGCTCGCAGAAGAGGAATCAGCCCCAGCATTTT. Protein: CASSQKRNQPQHF.

This chain joins TRBV20-1 and TRBJ1-2; perhaps TRBD1 as D (5 bases). From germline, CDR1 is DFQATT and CDR2 SNEGSKA (reference sequence). Trimming left V 0 bases short and J 6 bases short, with 11 bases between. The CDR3 totals 13 residues. Here the CDR3 reads CSARDGTSDGYTF. As DNA, the CDR3 is TGCAGTGCTAGAGACGGGACTTCAGATGGCTACACCTTC.

The rearrangement uses TRBV5-1 and TRBJ2-3, with 9 nucleotides matching TRBD2. Germline V lookup: CDR1 SGHRS, CDR2 YFSETQ. The V and J ends lost 0 bases and 3 bases, in that order; junction bases with no gene match: 5. The CDR3 runs 16 residues. The CDR3 spells CASSLVAGGRTDTQYF. The DNA of the CDR3 is TGCGCCAGCAGCTTGGTGGCGGGGGGGCGAACAGATACGCAGTATTTT.

The CDR3 sequence is CASSIAGGGRETQYF. Written as DNA, the CDR3 is TGTGCCAGTAGTATAGCCGGGGGGGGGCGGGAGACCCAGTACTTC. The chain has TRBV19 and TRBJ2-5; TRBD2 matches 8 bases. The CDR3 is 15 residues long. V dropped 1 base and J dropped 5; count of bases not matched to a gene: 6. CDR1 LNHDA and CDR2 SQIVND come from the germline V gene (reference sequence).

V usage is TRBV12-3 or TRBV12-4 and J usage is TRBJ2-2; 10 nucleotides align to TRBD1. Unmatched junction bases numbered 5, after V lost 8 bases and J lost 2 bases. The CDR3 totals 15 residues. This CDR3 is CASLRQGANTGELFF. The CDR3 nucleotides are TGTGCCAGCTTGAGACAGGGGGCAAACACCGGGGAGCTGTTTTTT.

This clonotype was observed once. The chain employs TRBV11-2 and TRBJ1-2, with D possibly TRBD1 on 5 matching bases. CDR1 SGHAT and CDR2 FQNNGV come from the germline V gene. V was pared by 0 bases and J by 5 bases, with 19 bases between. The CDR3 consists of 17 residues. The CDR3 DNA reads as TGTGCCAGCAGCTTAGATTGGATGGAAAGGGGAGGGTATGGCTACACCTTC. This sequence encodes CASSLDWMERGGYGYTF.

The V gene is TRBV7-9, the J gene TRBJ2-1, with D uncertain. Germline V gives CDR1 SEHNR, CDR2 FQNEAQ (reference sequence). This CDR3 spans 12 amino acids. Trimming pared 5 bases from V and 8 bases from J, leaving 10 bases between. The CDR3 region has the DNA TGTGCCAGCAGCAGAAGTCTCGATGAGCAGTTCTTC. Translation gives CASSRSLDEQFF.

The rearrangement links TRBV12-3 or TRBV12-4 to TRBJ2-7; no firm D call. This CDR3 contains 13 residues. V lost 5 bases and J lost 3, with 11 bases in between. The CDR3 DNA follows: TGTGCCAGCAGTCCCGGAAGCGACTACGAGCAGTACTTC. It translates to CASSPGSDYEQYF.

V and J are TRBV5-4 and TRBJ1-6; the D gene is possibly TRBD1 (5 bases). This CDR3 has 16 amino acids. V was clipped by 4 bases and J by 7 bases, with 18 bases between them. The germline V gene encodes CDR1 SGHNT and CDR2 YYREEE (reference sequence). Here the CDR3 reads CASSMGRAGRNSPLHF. As DNA, the CDR3 is TGTGCCAGCAGCATGGGCCGGGCGGGACGAAATTCACCCCTCCACTTT. Together with reference TRBV5-4 and TRBJ1-6, the CDR3 gives the full variable domain: ETGVTQSPTHLIKTRGQQVTLRCSSQSGHNTVSWYQQALGQGPQFIFQYYREEENGRGNFPPRFSGLQFPNYSSELNVNALELDDSALYLCASSMGRAGRNSPLHFGNGTRLTVT.

The chain couples TRBV7-2 to TRBJ2-1; TRBD2 agrees at 12 bases. The ends lost 2 bases at V and 5 bases at J; junction bases unmatched: 10. This CDR3 contains 18 residues. The V gene's germline CDR1 is SGHTA and CDR2 FQGNSA. CDR3 residues: CASSLYQPGLAGNNEQFF. The CDR3 bases are TGTGCCAGCAGCTTATATCAGCCCGGACTAGCGGGGAACAATGAGCAGTTCTTC.

This chain joins TRBV6-2 or TRBV6-3 and TRBJ1-5, with a possible D match to TRBD1 (6 bases). Germline V gene data show CDR1 as MNHEY and CDR2 as SVGEGT. V lost 0 bases and J lost 1, with 10 bases in between. The CDR3 length is 16 residues. The CDR3 sequence: CASSYSGGWSNQPQHF. The CDR3 nucleotides read TGTGCCAGCAGTTACTCAGGGGGTTGGAGCAATCAGCCCCAGCATTTT.

The rearrangement links TRBV6-5 to TRBJ2-7; TRBD1 aligns across 9 bases. Germline loops: CDR1 MNHEY, CDR2 SVGAGI. V lost 2 bases and J lost 2; bases outside the gene matches: 4. The CDR3 has 15 residues. The CDR3 sequence is CASSYAGQGPYEQYF. The CDR3 DNA reads as TGTGCCAGCAGTTACGCGGGACAGGGTCCCTACGAGCAGTACTTC.

The V gene is TRBV19, the J gene TRBJ2-1; 7 bases are a match to TRBD1. This CDR3 is 14 amino acids long. CDR1 LNHDA and CDR2 SQIVND come from the germline V gene (reference sequence). With V trimmed by 9 bases and J by 10 bases, 15 bases remained unmatched. CDR3 DNA sequence: TGTGCCAGCCTCGACAGGGCCTCGCACGAAGAGCAGTTCTTC. This gives the protein CASLDRASHEEQFF.